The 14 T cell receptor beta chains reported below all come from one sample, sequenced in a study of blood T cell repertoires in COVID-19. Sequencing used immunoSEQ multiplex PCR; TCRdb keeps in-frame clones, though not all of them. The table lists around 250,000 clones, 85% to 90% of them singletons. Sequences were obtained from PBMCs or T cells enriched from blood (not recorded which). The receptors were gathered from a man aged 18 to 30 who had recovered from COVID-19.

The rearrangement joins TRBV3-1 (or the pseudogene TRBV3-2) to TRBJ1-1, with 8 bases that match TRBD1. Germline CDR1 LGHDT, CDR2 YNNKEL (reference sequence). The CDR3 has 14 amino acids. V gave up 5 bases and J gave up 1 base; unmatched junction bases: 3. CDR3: CASSFGTGNTEAFF. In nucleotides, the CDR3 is TGTGCCAGCAGCTTCGGGACAGGGAACACTGAAGCTTTCTTT.

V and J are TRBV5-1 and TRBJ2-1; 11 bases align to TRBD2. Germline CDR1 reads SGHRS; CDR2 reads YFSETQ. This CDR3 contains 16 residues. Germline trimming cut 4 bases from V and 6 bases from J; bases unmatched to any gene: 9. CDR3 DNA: TGCGCCAGCAGCCTTTTACTAGCGGGAGCGGTCAATGAGCAGTTCTTC. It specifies CASSLLLAGAVNEQFF. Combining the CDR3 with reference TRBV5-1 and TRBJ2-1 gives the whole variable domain KAGVTQTPRYLIKTRGQQVTLSCSPISGHRSVSWYQQTPGQGLQFLFEYFSETQRNKGNFPGRFSGRQFSNSRSEMNVSTLELGDSALYLCASSLLLAGAVNEQFFGPGTRLTVL.

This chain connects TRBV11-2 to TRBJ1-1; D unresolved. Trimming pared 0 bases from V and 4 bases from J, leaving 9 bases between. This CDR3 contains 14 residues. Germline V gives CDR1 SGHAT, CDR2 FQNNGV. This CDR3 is CASSLDSARTEAFF. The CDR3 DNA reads TGTGCCAGCAGCTTAGATAGCGCTCGCACTGAAGCTTTCTTT.

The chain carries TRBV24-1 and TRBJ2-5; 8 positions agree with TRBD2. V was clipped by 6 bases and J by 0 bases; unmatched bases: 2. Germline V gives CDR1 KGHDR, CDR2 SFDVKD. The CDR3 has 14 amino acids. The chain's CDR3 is CATSSGGYQETQYF. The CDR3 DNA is TGTGCCACCAGTTCGGGGGGGTACCAAGAGACCCAGTACTTC.

This CDR3 is CAIRLQGSLNYYGYTF. CDR3 coding DNA: TGTGCCATCAGGCTACAGGGGAGCCTTAATTACTATGGCTACACCTTC. V gene TRBV10-3 combines with J gene TRBJ1-2, with 7 bases fitting TRBD1. The germline V gene encodes CDR1 ENHRY and CDR2 SYGVKD. The trim removed 6 bases at V and 3 bases at J, leaving 13 bases unmatched. This CDR3 is built from 16 residues.

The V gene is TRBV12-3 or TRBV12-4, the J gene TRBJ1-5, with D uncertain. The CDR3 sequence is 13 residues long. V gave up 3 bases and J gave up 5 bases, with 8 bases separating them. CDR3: CASSFGRDQPQHF. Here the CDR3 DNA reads TGTGCCAGCAGTTTTGGTCGGGATCAGCCCCAGCATTTT.

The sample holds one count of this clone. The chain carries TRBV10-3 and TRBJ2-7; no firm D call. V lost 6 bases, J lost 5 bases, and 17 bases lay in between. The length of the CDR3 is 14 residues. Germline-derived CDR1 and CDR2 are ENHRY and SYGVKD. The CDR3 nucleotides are TGTGCCATCAGCCAGGCCTCCTACGCTGACGAGCAGTACTTC. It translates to CAISQASYADEQYF.

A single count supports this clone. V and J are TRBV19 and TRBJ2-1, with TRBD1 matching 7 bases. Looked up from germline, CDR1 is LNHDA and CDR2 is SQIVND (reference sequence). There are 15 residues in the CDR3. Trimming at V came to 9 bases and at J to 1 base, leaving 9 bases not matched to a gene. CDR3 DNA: TGTGCCAGCAGGGACAGAGCGATATCCTACAATGAGCAGTTCTTC. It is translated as CASRDRAISYNEQFF. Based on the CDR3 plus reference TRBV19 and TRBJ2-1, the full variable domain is DGGITQSPKYLFRKEGQNVTLSCEQNLNHDAMYWYRQDPGQGLRLIYYSQIVNDFQKGDIAEGYSVSREKKESFPLTVTSAQKNPTAFYLCASRDRAISYNEQFFGPGTRLTVL.

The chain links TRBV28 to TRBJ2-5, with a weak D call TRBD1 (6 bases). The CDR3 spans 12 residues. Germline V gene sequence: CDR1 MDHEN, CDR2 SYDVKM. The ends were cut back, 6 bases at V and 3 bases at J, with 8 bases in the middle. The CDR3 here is CASRQGKETQYF. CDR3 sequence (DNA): TGTGCCAGCAGGCAGGGGAAAGAGACCCAGTACTTC.

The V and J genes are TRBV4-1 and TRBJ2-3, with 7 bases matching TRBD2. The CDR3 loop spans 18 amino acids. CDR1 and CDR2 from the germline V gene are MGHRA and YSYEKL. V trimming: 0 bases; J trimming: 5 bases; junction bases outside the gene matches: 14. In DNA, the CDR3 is TGCGCCAGCAGCCAAGATTGGGTGGCGGGAGTCAATGGAGATACGCAGTATTTT. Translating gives CASSQDWVAGVNGDTQYF.

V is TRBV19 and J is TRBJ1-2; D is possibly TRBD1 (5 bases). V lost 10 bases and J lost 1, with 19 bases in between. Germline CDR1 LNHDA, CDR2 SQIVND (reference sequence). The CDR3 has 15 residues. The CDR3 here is CATSGLTEINYGYTF. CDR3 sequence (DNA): TGTGCCACCAGTGGGTTGACAGAGATTAACTATGGCTACACCTTC.

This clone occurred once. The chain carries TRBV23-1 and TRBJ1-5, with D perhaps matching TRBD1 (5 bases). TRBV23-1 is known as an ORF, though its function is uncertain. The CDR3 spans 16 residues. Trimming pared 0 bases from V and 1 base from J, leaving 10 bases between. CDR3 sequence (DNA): TGCGCCAGCAGTCAATCCTGGCAGGGAAGCAATCAGCCCCAGCATTTT. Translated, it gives CASSQSWQGSNQPQHF.

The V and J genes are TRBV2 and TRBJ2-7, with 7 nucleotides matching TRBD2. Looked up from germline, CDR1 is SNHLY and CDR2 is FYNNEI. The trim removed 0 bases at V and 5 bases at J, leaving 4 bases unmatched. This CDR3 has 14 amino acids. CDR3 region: CASSEAGGRDEQYF. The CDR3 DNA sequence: TGTGCCAGCAGTGAAGCGGGAGGGCGGGACGAGCAGTACTTC.

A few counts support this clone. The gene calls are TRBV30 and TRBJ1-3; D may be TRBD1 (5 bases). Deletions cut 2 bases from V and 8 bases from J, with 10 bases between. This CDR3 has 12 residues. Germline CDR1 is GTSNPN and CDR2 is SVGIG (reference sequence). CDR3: CAWSQKGDTIYF. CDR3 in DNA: TGTGCCTGGAGTCAAAAAGGGGACACCATATATTTT.